This T cell receptor beta chain was recorded in a study of blood T cell repertoires in COVID-19. Assay used: immunoSEQ multiplex PCR; TCRdb lists only in-frame clones, some missing. The table has some 200,000 clones, 90% seen once. The V gene lost 5 bases and the J gene lost 1 base, with 14 bases spanning the gap. CDR1 MNHEY and CDR2 SVGEGT come from the germline V gene. The CDR3 totals 15 residues. This receptor was obtained from a man in his fifties with acute or convalescent COVID-19. Source material: peripheral blood. The genes are TRBV6-2 or TRBV6-3 and TRBJ1-1; D may be TRBD1 (5 bases). The CDR3 sequence: CASSARTFTNTEAFF. CDR3 DNA: TGTGCCAGCAGTGCAAGGACATTTACGAACACTGAAGCTTTCTTT.